The 8 T cell receptor beta chains given below trace back to one sample, sequenced in a study of blood T cell repertoires in COVID-19. The data were produced by immunoSEQ multiplex PCR, yet TCRdb's version contains in-frame clones alone and is incomplete. The sample lists 250,000 or so clones, approximately 90% occurring once. Sequencing input: PBMCs or T cells enriched from blood (not recorded which). The source of these receptors is a man aged 35 to 55 who had been exposed to COVID-19.

This chain connects TRBV3-1 (or the pseudogene TRBV3-2) to TRBJ2-5; maybe TRBD2 (6 bases). The CDR3 length is 15 residues. V lost 7 bases and J lost 4, with 19 bases in between. The V gene's germline CDR1 is LGHDT and CDR2 YNNKEL (reference sequence). CDR3 sequence reads: CASTHRLVGGETQYF. CDR3 in DNA: TGTGCCAGCACCCATCGACTAGTCGGGGGAGAGACCCAGTACTTC.

Note on this clone: Its ends do not fully match the called genes, so a read error is possible. This chain uses TRBV6-1 with TRBJ2-6; 12 bases are shared with TRBD1. Per the germline V gene, CDR1 is MNHNS and CDR2 is SASEGT. This CDR3 spans 19 amino acids. The CDR3 protein is CVSSVQPGQGASGANVLTF. CDR3 DNA sequence: TGTGTCAGCAGTGTCCAACCGGGACAGGGGGCCTCTGGGGCCAACGTCCTGACTTTC.

This clone was counted a few times. The chain has TRBV4-1 and TRBJ2-3; tentatively, D is TRBD2 (7 bases). Germline assignment: CDR1 MGHRA and CDR2 YSYEKL. The CDR3 loop spans 16 amino acids. V lost 0 bases and J lost 8, with 18 bases in between. CDR3: CASSQEGGATSATQYF. The CDR3 nucleotides are TGCGCCAGCAGCCAAGAGGGGGGGGCCACTAGCGCTACGCAGTATTTT.

This clone was detected only once. V is TRBV5-1 and J is TRBJ1-1; D ambiguous. Trimming cost V 4 bases and J 3 bases, with 10 bases left between them. This CDR3 contains 13 residues. CDR1 and CDR2 (germline): SGHRS, YFSETQ. The CDR3 bases are TGCGCCAGCAGCAACTCCCAACACACTGAAGCTTTCTTT. This gives the protein CASSNSQHTEAFF.

The V gene is TRBV6-5, the J gene TRBJ1-2; no clear D. The germline gives CDR1 MNHEY, CDR2 SVGAGI. The ends were cut back, 0 bases at V and 7 bases at J, with 12 bases in the middle. The CDR3 consists of 14 residues. The CDR3 DNA is TGTGCCAGCAGTTACTCGGCCGGGTCTATTGGCTACACCTTC. Translated, it gives CASSYSAGSIGYTF.

The chain uses TRBV30 and TRBJ1-4; no reliable D call. V lost 2 bases to trimming and J lost 5 bases, with 12 bases between them. Germline CDR1 and CDR2: GTSNPN and SVGIG (reference sequence). CDR3 length equals 14 residues. CDR3 nucleotide sequence: TGTGCCTGGAGTTATAAGGGAGGGAATGAAAAACTGTTTTTT. It yields the protein CAWSYKGGNEKLFF.

As DNA, the CDR3 is TGCGCCAGCAGCCAGGACAGCGGGGCCGATCAGCCCCAGCATTTT. It translates to CASSQDSGADQPQHF. The rearrangement links TRBV4-3 to TRBJ1-5; D may be TRBD1 (6 bases). Trimming shortened V by 3 bases and J by 5 bases, and 14 bases separated the two germline ends. CDR3 length: 15 residues. The germline gives CDR1 LGHNA, CDR2 YSLEER.

The chain joins TRBV20-1 to TRBJ1-2; the match to TRBD1 covers 10 bases. The J segment lost 6 bases and the V segment lost 3 bases, leaving 7 bases of the junction unmatched. The CDR3 covers 14 residues. CDR1 and CDR2 (germline): DFQATT, SNEGSKA (reference sequence). The DNA for the CDR3 is TGCAGTGCTAGTTCGGGACAGGGGCGTAATGGCTACACCTTC. It yields the protein CSASSGQGRNGYTF.